One sample yielded the 8 T cell receptor beta chains listed below, sequenced in a study of neurological immune-mediated disorders. From the 5' RACE reads, TCRdb called clonotypes with MiXCR, one entry per CDR3 protein. The sample lists approximately 48,000 distinct CDR3 sequences; under 13% were seen once. Sequenced sample: PBMCs. These receptors originate from a man between 65 and 80 years old with HTLV-1-associated myelopathy (HAM/TSP).

Ten or more counts support this clonotype. The gene calls are TRBV4-3 and TRBJ2-7; D is undetermined. CDR1 and CDR2 from the germline V gene are LGHNA and YSLEER. The CDR3 contains 15 residues. Trimming took off 3 bases at V and 0 bases at J, with 12 bases between the two ends. CDR3: CASSQQDTRSYEQYF. CDR3 sequence (DNA): TGCGCCAGCAGCCAGCAAGACACCCGCTCCTACGAGCAGTACTTC.

This clonotype was counted many times. The rearrangement uses TRBV6-2 or TRBV6-3 and TRBJ1-4, with 7 bases matching TRBD1. V trimming: 6 bases; J trimming: 7 bases; junction bases outside the gene matches: 5. This CDR3 region has 13 residues. CDR1 and CDR2 from the germline V gene are MNHEY and SVGEGT. DNA for the CDR3: TGTGCCAGCAGCCGGACAGGAGGTGAAAAACTGTTTTTT. Translated: CASSRTGGEKLFF.

There are many counts of this clonotype. The J gene is TRBJ2-1, the V gene TRBV5-1, with TRBD1 matching 10 bases. V lost 2 bases to trimming and J lost 8 bases; unmatched junction nucleotides: 10. This CDR3 region has 16 residues. Germline CDR1 reads SGHRS; CDR2 reads YFSETQ. This CDR3 is CASSLRDRGRLDEQFF. As DNA, the CDR3 is TGCGCCAGCAGCTTACGGGACAGGGGTAGGTTAGATGAGCAGTTCTTC.

This clonotype was seen ten or more times. The chain combines TRBV9 with TRBJ2-3, with 8 bases fitting TRBD2. Trimming took 2 bases from V and 5 from J; bases not matched to a gene: 4. The CDR3 extends over 14 amino acids. Germline CDR1 is SGDLS and CDR2 is YYNGEE. The CDR3 DNA follows: TGTGCCAGCAGCGTCGCGGGACTAGGAGATACGCAGTATTTT. Protein sequence: CASSVAGLGDTQYF. The full variable domain, in which reference TRBV9 and TRBJ2-3 provide the parts outside the CDR3, is DSGVTQTPKHLITATGQRVTLRCSPRSGDLSVYWYQQSLDQGLQFLIQYYNGEERAKGNILERFSAQQFPDLHSELNLSSLELGDSALYFCASSVAGLGDTQYFGPGTRLTVL.

This clonotype occurred many times. The chain combines TRBV6-2 or TRBV6-3 with TRBJ2-3; unclear D gene. Deletions cut 0 bases from V and 2 bases from J, with 12 bases between. This CDR3 contains 16 residues. Germline V gene data show CDR1 as MNHEY and CDR2 as SVGEGT. DNA of the CDR3: TGTGCCAGCAGTTACTCGAAACAAGAAGCCACAGATACGCAGTATTTT. This gives the protein CASSYSKQEATDTQYF.

This clonotype was detected many times. CDR3 nucleotide sequence: TGTGCCAGCAGCTTGGAGTGGGGTCCCACAGATACGCAGTATTTT. Translating it yields CASSLEWGPTDTQYF. The J gene is TRBJ2-3, the V gene TRBV5-5; D gene ambiguous. CDR3 size: 15 residues. Trimming removed 0 bases from V and 2 bases from J, with 10 bases in between. Germline CDR1 reads SGHKS; CDR2 reads YYEKEE (reference sequence).

This clonotype showed up many times. V is TRBV28 and J is TRBJ2-5, with 8 positions matching TRBD2. This CDR3 is 15 amino acids long. Trimming at V came to 6 bases and at J to 7 bases, leaving 13 bases not matched to a gene. CDR1 MDHEN and CDR2 SYDVKM come from the germline V gene. The CDR3 loop reads CASSRATSGDRTQYF. In DNA form, the CDR3 reads TGTGCCAGCAGCCGCGCCACTAGCGGAGACAGGACCCAGTACTTC.

Many counts were recorded for this clonotype. The gene calls are TRBV20-1 and TRBJ1-5; D gene unclear. Trimming took 1 base from V and 4 from J, leaving 8 bases between them. The CDR3 has 13 residues. The V gene's germline CDR1 is DFQATT and CDR2 SNEGSKA (reference sequence). CDR3 in DNA: TGCAGTGCTAGAGTTCCTGGGAATCAGCCCCAGCATTTT. Amino acids: CSARVPGNQPQHF.